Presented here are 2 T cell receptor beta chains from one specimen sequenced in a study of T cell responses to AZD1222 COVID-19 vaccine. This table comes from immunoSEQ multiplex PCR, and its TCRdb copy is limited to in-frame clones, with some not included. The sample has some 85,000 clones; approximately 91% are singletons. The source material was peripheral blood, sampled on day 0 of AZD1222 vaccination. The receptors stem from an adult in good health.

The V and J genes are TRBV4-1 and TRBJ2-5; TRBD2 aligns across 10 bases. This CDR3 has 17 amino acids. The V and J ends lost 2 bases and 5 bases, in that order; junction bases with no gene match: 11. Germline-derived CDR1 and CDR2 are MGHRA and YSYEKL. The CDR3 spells CASSQPRPGTSDETQYF. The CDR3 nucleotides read TGCGCCAGCAGCCAACCCAGACCCGGGACTAGCGACGAGACCCAGTACTTC.

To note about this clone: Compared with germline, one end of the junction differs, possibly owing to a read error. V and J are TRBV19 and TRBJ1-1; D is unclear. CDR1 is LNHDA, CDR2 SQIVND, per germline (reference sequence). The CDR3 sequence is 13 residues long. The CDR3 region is CASSGNLKTEAFF. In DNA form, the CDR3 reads TGTGCCAGTAGTGGCAACCTGAAAACTGAAGCTTTCTTT. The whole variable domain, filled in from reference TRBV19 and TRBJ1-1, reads DGGITQSPKYLFRKEGQNVTLSCEQNLNHDAMYWYRQDPGQGLRLIYYSQIVNDFQKGDIAEGYSVSREKKESFPLTVTSAQKNPTAFYLCASSGNLKTEAFFGQGTRLTVV.